This TCR beta chain was obtained from a study of shared clonotypes between healthy human individuals. As for this clone: Its antigen is not known.

The CDR3 contains 16 residues. The assay used deep level. Data came from immunoSEQ multiplex PCR; TCRdb stores just in-frame clones and leaves some out. The table shows roughly 520,000 clones, with about 96% occurring only once. Study conclusions and caveats: Generation probability values for non-shared clonotypes were lower than those for clonotypes shared by all four donors.

This receptor was identified in a woman under 40 in good health. V is TRBV12-1 and J is TRBJ2-7; TRBD2 is the table's D call and was not checked against the DNA. TRBV12-1 is a pseudogene. The sample taken for sequencing was naive CD4+ T cells sorted from blood. Subset described: CD45RA+ positively selected. As DNA, the CDR3 is TGTGCCAGCAACGGGGGGGAGCGGGAGGTAACCTACGAGCAGTACTTC. Translation: CASNGGEREVTYEQYF.